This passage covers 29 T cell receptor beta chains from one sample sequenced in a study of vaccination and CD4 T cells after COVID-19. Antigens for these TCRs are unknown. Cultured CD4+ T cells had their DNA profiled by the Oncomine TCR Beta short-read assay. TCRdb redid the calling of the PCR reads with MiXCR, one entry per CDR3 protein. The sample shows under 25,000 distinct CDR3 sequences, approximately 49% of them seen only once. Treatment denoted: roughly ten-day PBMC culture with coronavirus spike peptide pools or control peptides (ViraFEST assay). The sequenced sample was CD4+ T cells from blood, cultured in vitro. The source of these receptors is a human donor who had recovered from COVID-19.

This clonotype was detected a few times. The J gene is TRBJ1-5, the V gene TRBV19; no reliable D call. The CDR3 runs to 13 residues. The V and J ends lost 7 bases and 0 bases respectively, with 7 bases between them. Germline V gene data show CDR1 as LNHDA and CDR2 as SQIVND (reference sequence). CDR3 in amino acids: CASTHSSNQPQHF. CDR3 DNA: TGTGCCAGTACCCATTCTAGCAATCAGCCCCAGCATTTT.

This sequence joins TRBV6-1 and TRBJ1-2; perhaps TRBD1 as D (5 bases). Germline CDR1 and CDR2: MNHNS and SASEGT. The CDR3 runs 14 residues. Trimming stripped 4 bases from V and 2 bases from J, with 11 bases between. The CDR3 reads CASSASRGNYGYTF. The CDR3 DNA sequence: TGTGCCAGCAGTGCCTCACGGGGGAACTATGGCTACACCTTC.

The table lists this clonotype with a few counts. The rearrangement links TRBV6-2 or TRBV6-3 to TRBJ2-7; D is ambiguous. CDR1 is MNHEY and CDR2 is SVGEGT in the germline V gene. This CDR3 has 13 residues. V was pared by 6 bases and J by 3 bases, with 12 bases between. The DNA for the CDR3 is TGTGCCAGCAGGGAAGATATCCACTACGAGCAGTACTTC. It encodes CASREDIHYEQYF.

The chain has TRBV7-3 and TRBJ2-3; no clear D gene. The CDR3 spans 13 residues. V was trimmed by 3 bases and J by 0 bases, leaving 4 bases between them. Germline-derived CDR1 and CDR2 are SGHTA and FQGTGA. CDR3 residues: CASSLGSTDTQYF. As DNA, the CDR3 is TGTGCCAGCAGCTTGGGTAGCACAGATACGCAGTATTTT.

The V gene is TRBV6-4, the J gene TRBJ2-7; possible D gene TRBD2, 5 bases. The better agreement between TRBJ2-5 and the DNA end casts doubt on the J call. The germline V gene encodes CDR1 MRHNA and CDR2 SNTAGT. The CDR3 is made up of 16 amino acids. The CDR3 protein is CASRGALDEGVKTQYF. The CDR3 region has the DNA TGTGCCAGCAGGGGAGCCTTAGACGAGGGAGTCAAGACCCAGTACTTC.

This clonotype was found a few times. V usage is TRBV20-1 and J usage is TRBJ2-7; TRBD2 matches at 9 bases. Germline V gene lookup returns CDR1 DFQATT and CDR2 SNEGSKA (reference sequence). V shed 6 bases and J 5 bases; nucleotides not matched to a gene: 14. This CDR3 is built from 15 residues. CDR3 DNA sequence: TGCAGTGCCGACGTCAGGCGGGAGCGGGGGGACGAGCAGTACTTC. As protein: CSADVRRERGDEQYF.

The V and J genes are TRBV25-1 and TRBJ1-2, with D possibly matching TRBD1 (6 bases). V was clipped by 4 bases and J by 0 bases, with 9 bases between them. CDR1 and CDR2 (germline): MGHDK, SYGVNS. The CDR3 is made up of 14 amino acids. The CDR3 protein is CASSGGQTNYGYTF. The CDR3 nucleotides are TGTGCCAGCAGTGGCGGACAGACTAACTATGGCTACACCTTC.

CDR3 sequence reads: CASSAFRDTNSPLHF. The CDR3 DNA is TGTGCCAGCAGTGCATTCCGGGACACGAATTCACCCCTCCACTTT. The V gene is TRBV6-1, the J gene TRBJ1-6, with D possibly TRBD1 on 6 matching bases. Germline CDR1 reads MNHNS; CDR2 reads SASEGT. Trimming shortened V by 4 bases and J by 7 bases, and 14 bases separated the two germline ends. This CDR3 contains 15 residues.

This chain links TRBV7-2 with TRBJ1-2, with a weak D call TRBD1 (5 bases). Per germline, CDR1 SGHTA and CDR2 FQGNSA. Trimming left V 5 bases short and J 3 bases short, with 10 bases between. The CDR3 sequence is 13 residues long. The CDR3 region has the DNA TGTGCCAGCAGCCGACAGAGCTACTATGGCTACACCTTC. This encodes CASSRQSYYGYTF.

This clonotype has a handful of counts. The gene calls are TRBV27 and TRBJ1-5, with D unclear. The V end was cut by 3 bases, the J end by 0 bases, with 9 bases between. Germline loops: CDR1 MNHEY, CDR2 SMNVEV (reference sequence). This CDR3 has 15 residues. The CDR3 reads CASSLLGNSNQPQHF. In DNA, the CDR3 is TGTGCCAGCAGTTTGTTAGGGAATAGCAATCAGCCCCAGCATTTT.

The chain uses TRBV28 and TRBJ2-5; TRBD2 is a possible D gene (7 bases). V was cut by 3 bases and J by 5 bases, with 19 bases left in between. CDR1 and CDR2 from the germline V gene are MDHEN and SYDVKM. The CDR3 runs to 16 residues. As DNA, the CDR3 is TGTGCCAGCAGTTTCATAGCGGGCATACAGGGCGAGACCCAGTACTTC. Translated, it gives CASSFIAGIQGETQYF.

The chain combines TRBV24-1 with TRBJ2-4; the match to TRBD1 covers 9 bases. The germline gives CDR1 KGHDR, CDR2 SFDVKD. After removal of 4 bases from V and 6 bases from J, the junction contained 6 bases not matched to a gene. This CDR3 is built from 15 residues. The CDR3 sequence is CATSEAGQGVNIQYF. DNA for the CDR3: TGTGCCACCAGTGAGGCGGGACAGGGTGTAAACATTCAGTACTTC.

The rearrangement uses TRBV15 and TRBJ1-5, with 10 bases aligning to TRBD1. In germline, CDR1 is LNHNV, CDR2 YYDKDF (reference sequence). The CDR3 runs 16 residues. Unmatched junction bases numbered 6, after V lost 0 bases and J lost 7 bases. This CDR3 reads CATSRDRTGGGQPQHF. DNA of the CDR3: TGTGCCACCAGCAGAGATCGGACAGGGGGTGGCCAGCCCCAGCATTTT.

In DNA form, the CDR3 reads TGTGCCATCAGTGAAAACACAGATACGCAGTATTTT. This encodes CAISENTDTQYF. V and J are TRBV10-3 and TRBJ2-3; D is uncertain. This CDR3 spans 12 amino acids. The ends were cut back, 3 bases at V and 2 bases at J, with 3 bases in the middle. Looked up from germline, CDR1 is ENHRY and CDR2 is SYGVKD.

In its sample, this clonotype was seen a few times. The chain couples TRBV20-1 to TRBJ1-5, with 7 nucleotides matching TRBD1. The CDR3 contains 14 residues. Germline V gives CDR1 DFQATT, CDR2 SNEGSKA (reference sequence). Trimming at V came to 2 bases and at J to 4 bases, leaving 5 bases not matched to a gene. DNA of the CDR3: TGCAGTGCTAGACGACAGGGACCTAATCAGCCCCAGCATTTT. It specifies CSARRQGPNQPQHF.

CDR3 DNA sequence: TGTGCCACCAGTGATACCGGTGCGGGGAACACCGGGGAGCTGTTTTTT. Translation gives CATSDTGAGNTGELFF. The chain employs TRBV24-1 and TRBJ2-2; TRBD2 is a possible D gene (5 bases). This CDR3 has 16 residues. Germline V gives CDR1 KGHDR, CDR2 SFDVKD. V dropped 3 bases and J dropped 1 base, with 11 bases sitting between them.

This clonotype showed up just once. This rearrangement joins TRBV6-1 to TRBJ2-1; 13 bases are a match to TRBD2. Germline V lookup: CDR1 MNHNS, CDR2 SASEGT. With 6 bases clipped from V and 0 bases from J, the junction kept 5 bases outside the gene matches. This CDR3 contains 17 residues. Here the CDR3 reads CASRWTSGSSSYNEQFF. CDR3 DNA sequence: TGTGCCAGCAGGTGGACTAGCGGGAGTAGCTCCTACAATGAGCAGTTCTTC.

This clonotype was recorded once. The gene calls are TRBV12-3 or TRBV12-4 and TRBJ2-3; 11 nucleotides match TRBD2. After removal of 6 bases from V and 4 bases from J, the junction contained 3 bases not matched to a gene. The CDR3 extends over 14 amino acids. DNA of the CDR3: TGTGCCAGCAGGGGGGGACTAGCGGCAGATACGCAGTATTTT. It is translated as CASRGGLAADTQYF.

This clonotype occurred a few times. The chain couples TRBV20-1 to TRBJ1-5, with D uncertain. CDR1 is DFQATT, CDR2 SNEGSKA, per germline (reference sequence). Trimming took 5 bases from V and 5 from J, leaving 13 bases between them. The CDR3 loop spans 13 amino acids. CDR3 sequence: CSAGSPDYQPQHF. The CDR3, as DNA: TGCAGTGCTGGGTCTCCGGACTATCAGCCCCAGCATTTT.

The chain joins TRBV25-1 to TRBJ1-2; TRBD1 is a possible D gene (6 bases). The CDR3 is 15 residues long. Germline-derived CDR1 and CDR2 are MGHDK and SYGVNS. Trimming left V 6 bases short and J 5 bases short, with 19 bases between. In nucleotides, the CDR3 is TGTGCCAGCAGCCACGGGGGGCCGGCTAGGTATGGCTACACCTTC. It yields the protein CASSHGGPARYGYTF.

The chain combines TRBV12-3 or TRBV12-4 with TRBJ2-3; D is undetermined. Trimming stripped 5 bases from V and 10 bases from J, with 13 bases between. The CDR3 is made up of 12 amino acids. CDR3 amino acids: CASSPYSSSQYF. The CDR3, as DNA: TGTGCCAGCAGTCCCTACAGCTCGTCGCAGTATTTT.

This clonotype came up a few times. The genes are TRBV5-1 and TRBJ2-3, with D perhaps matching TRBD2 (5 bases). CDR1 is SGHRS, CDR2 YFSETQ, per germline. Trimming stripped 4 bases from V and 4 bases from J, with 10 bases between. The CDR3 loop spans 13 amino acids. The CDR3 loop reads CASSPDSPDTQYF. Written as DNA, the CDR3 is TGCGCCAGCAGCCCGGACTCCCCAGATACGCAGTATTTT.

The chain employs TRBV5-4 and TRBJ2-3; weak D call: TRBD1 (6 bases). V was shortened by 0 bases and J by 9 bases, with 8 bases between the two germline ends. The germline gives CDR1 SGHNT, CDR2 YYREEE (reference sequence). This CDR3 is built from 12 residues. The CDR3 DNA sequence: TGTGCCAGCAGCTTGGTCAGGGGAACGCAGTATTTT. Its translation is CASSLVRGTQYF.

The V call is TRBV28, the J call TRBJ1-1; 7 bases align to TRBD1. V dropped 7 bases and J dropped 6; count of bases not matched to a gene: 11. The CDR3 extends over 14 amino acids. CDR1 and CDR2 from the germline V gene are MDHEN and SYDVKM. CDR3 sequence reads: CASNTGALTSEAFF. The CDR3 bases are TGTGCCAGCAACACAGGGGCGCTAACCTCTGAAGCTTTCTTT.

In DNA form, the CDR3 reads TGTGCCAGCAGTTACTCCGCCGGGAGGATGGTTGAGCAGTTCTTC. Translation: CASSYSAGRMVEQFF. This sequence joins TRBV6-5 and TRBJ2-1; 7 bases are a match to TRBD2. The length of the CDR3 is 15 residues. The junction had 8 bases not matched to a gene; V was cut back by 0 bases and J by 9 bases. Looked up from germline, CDR1 is MNHEY and CDR2 is SVGAGI.

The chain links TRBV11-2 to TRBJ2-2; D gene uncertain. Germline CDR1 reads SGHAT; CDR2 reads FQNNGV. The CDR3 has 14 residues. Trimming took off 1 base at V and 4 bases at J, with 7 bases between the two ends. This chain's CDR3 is CASSLAWVTGELFF. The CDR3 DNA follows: TGTGCCAGCAGCTTAGCGTGGGTCACCGGGGAGCTGTTTTTT. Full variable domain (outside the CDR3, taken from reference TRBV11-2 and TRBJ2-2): EAGVAQSPRYKIIEKRQSVAFWCNPISGHATLYWYQQILGQGPKLLIQFQNNGVVDDSQLPKDRFSAERLKGVDSTLKIQPAKLEDSAVYLCASSLAWVTGELFFGEGSRLTVL.

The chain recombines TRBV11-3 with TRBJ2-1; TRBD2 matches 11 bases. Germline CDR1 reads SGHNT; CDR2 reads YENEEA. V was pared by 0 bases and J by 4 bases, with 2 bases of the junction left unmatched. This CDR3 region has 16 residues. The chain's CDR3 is CASSLEGTSGYNEQFF. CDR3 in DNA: TGTGCCAGCAGCTTAGAAGGGACTAGCGGATACAATGAGCAGTTCTTC.

The CDR3 reads CASSLEAAQETQYF. The CDR3 bases are TGTGCCAGCAGCTTAGAGGCGGCACAAGAGACCCAGTACTTC. The chain couples TRBV11-2 to TRBJ2-5; the D is unclear. The CDR3 consists of 14 residues. Germline V CDR1 and CDR2: SGHAT, FQNNGV. Trimming took 0 bases from V and 2 from J, leaving 7 bases between them.

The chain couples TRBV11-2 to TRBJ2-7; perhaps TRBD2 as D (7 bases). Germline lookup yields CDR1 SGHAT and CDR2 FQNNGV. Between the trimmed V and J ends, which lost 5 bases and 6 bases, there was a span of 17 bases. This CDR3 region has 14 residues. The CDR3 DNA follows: TGTGCCAGCAGCCTAAGGTGGGGGGGCGGCGAGCAGTACTTC. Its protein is CASSLRWGGGEQYF.